The rows below give T cell receptor beta chains drawn from one sample of a study of shared clonotypes between healthy human individuals. The data were produced by immunoSEQ multiplex PCR, yet TCRdb's version contains in-frame clones alone and is incomplete. The sample contains around 700,000 clones, approximately 79% of which appear only once. Material for sequencing was memory CD4+ T cells sorted from blood. Receptors originate from a young woman in good health. CDR3s include the opening cysteine and the closing phenylalanine or tryptophan. Fields, in order: CDR3 length, J gene, V gene, clone size, CDR3 protein. Some rows mark clone size as missing; the rest say once, few, many or name a class of expanded clone.

>15|TRBJ1-5|TRBV28|-
CASSSRTGLNQPQHF
>13|TRBJ2-1|TRBV11-2|once
CASSLDRSNEQFF
>14|TRBJ1-5|TRBV19|-
CASSYLRGGQPQHF
>15|TRBJ1-5|TRBV28|-
CASPPTGVPNQPQHF
>10|TRBJ2-3|TRBV20-1|few
CSVDSFTQYF
>11|TRBJ1-1|TRBV5-4|once
CASSFQGATFF
>15|TRBJ2-7|TRBV10-3|-
CAITRETGVGGEQYF
>18|TRBJ1-3|TRBV9|-
CASSPSVGFSSTGNTIYF
>18|TRBJ2-4|TRBV15|-
CATSIWGLAGGLENIQYF
>14|TRBJ2-1|TRBV5-1|-
CASSVASSYNEQFF
>13|TRBJ1-5|TRBV5-1|once
CASSLPAEPSQHF
>12|TRBJ1-2|TRBV7-9|-
CASSTTDYGYTF
>15|TRBJ2-1|TRBV6-6|few
CASSYSGQTRNEQFF
>15|TRBJ2-1|TRBV7-8|-
CASSLSGSTYNEQFF
>14|TRBJ1-2|TRBV4-2|few
CASSQDWTTDGYTF
>12|TRBJ2-7|TRBV28|-
CASSSQIYEQYF
>15|TRBJ2-1|TRBV5-1|-
CASSPDSASYNEQFF
>13|TRBJ2-7|TRBV25-1|-
CASSEPDRVEQYF
>15|TRBJ2-1|TRBV5-1|-
CASSLWGHEGHEQFF
>16|TRBJ2-6|TRBV28|-
CASTQTSPSGANVLTF
>15|TRBJ1-4|TRBV5-1|-
CASSLQGAANEKLFF
>15|TRBJ2-7|TRBV19|once
CASSSRTSVVYEQYF
>13|TRBJ1-2|TRBV7-2|-
CASSPGWGYGYTF
>14|TRBJ2-5|TRBV10-3|-
CAIRATSGEETQYF
>13|TRBJ2-2|TRBV10-3|-
CAISEQGTGELFF
>14|TRBJ1-2|TRBV28|-
CASSSPTANYGYTF
>14|TRBJ2-5|TRBV4-2|-
CASSQAEGGREQYF
>15|TRBJ2-7|TRBV9|-
CASSVAPDRFYEQYF